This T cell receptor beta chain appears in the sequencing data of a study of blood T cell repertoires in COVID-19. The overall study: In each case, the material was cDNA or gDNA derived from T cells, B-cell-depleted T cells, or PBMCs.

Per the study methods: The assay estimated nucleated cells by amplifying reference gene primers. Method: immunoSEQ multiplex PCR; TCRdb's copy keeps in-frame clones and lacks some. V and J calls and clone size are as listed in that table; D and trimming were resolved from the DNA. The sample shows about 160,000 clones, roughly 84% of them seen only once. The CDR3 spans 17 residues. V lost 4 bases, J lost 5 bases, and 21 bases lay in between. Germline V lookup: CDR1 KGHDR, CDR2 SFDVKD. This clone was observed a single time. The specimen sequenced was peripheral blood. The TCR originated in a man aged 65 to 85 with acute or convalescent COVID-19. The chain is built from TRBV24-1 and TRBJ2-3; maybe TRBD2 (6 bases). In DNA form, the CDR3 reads TGTGCCACCAGTGAGACAGCCGGGACTCCAAGGGGAGATACGCAGTATTTT. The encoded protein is CATSETAGTPRGDTQYF.